Listed below are T cell receptor beta chains from one sample, sequenced in a study of T cells in Graves' hyperthyroidism and ophthalmopathy. TCRdb independently ran MiXCR on the multiplex PCR reads; one entry per CDR3 protein. Here the sample spans approximately 350,000 distinct CDR3 sequences, 13% to 15% being singletons. The sample comprised blood. Source of these receptors: a woman in her fifties or sixties with Graves' ophthalmopathy. The CDR3 runs from the conserved cysteine through the conserved F or W. A D gene is named only where the DNA matches it firmly. Part of the rows lack a size; the others show once, few, many or a class for expanded clones.

CDR3,DNA,D,size,J,V
CASSLYGLNEKLFF,TGTGCCAGCAGTTTATACGGACTTAATGAAAAACTGTTTTTT,-,few,TRBJ1-4,TRBV28
CASSLRARPYEQYF,TGTGCCAGCAGCTTACGGGCTCGCCCCTACGAGCAGTACTTC,-,-,TRBJ2-7,TRBV5-5
CSAPLAGEAVSRDTQYF,TGCAGTGCCCCATTAGCGGGAGAGGCGGTGTCGAGGGATACGCAGTATTTT,TRBD2,many,TRBJ2-3,TRBV20-1
CSARVGYNEQFF,TGCAGTGCTAGAGTAGGTTACAATGAGCAGTTCTTC,-,many,TRBJ2-1,TRBV20-1
CASSLPGAMNTEAFF,TGTGCCAGCAGCCTACCGGGGGCAATGAACACTGAAGCTTTCTTT,-,many,TRBJ1-1,TRBV4-2
CASRGGGETNGQYF,TGTGCCAGCAGGGGGGGGGGGGAGACGAATGGGCAGTACTTC,TRBD2,many,TRBJ2-7,TRBV6-1
CASSTGTDNYGYTF,TGTGCCAGCAGTACCGGGACGGATAACTATGGCTACACCTTC,-,few,TRBJ1-2,TRBV6-1
CASNVPDTQYF,TGTGCCAGCAATGTTCCCGATACGCAGTATTTT,-,many,TRBJ2-3,TRBV6-1
CATSDPSGVGIQYF,TGTGCCACCAGTGATCCTAGCGGGGTGGGCATTCAGTACTTC,TRBD2,many,TRBJ2-4,TRBV24-1
CASSPGTGYTWQETQYF,TGTGCCAGCAGTCCCGGGACAGGATACACTTGGCAAGAGACCCAGTACTTC,TRBD1,-,TRBJ2-5,TRBV12-3/TRBV12-4
CSVEASGTADTQYF,TGCAGCGTTGAAGCTAGCGGGACTGCAGATACGCAGTATTTT,TRBD2,many,TRBJ2-3,TRBV29-1
CASSTDRGGTGELFF,TGTGCCAGCAGCACAGACAGAGGGGGCACCGGGGAGCTGTTTTTT,-,many,TRBJ2-2,TRBV7-9
CATSNLSITEAFF,TGTGCCACCAGCAACCTTTCCATTACTGAAGCTTTCTTT,-,many,TRBJ1-1,TRBV15
CASSDKITGELFF,TGTGCCAGCAGTGACAAGATCACCGGGGAGCTGTTTTTT,-,-,TRBJ2-2,TRBV28
CASSLLQSQETQYF,TGTGCCAGCAGCTTACTCCAGAGCCAAGAGACCCAGTACTTC,-,many,TRBJ2-5,TRBV7-8
CASSPPGQGLGGYTF,TGTGCCAGCTCACCACCCGGACAGGGGCTCGGTGGCTACACCTTC,TRBD1,-,TRBJ1-2,TRBV18
CASSIGGGSLGFNEQFF,TGTGCCAGTAGTATCGGTGGCGGGAGTCTTGGTTTCAATGAGCAGTTCTTC,TRBD2,few,TRBJ2-1,TRBV19
CASSSTGGYFSSYNSPLHF,TGTGCCAGCAGTTCCACAGGGGGGTACTTCAGCTCCTATAATTCACCCCTCCACTTT,TRBD1,many,TRBJ1-6,TRBV28
CASSLAIGRAANEQFF,TGCGCCAGCAGCTTGGCCATCGGGAGGGCAGCTAATGAGCAGTTCTTC,TRBD2,many,TRBJ2-1,TRBV5-1
CASRGGSAYEQYF,TGTGCCAGCAGGGGGGGGTCCGCCTACGAGCAGTACTTC,TRBD2,many,TRBJ2-7,TRBV2
CASSLPTSGRDNEQFF,TGTGCCAGCAGCTTACCCACTAGCGGGAGGGACAATGAGCAGTTCTTC,TRBD2,-,TRBJ2-1,TRBV7-9
CASRKQGAREKLFF,TGTGCCAGCAGGAAACAGGGGGCCCGTGAAAAACTGTTTTTT,TRBD1,few,TRBJ1-4,TRBV28
CASSFVVNTEAFF,TGTGCCAGCAGCTTCGTAGTGAACACTGAAGCTTTCTTT,-,many,TRBJ1-1,TRBV11-2
CASSLRQNTGELFF,TGTGCCAGCAGCTTGCGGCAGAACACCGGGGAGCTGTTTTTT,-,-,TRBJ2-2,TRBV5-6
CASSERTGVSEKLFF,TGTGCCAGCAGCGAACGTACAGGGGTCTCTGAAAAACTGTTTTTT,TRBD1,many,TRBJ1-4,TRBV13